Below, 29 T cell receptor beta chains from the same sample are listed, as sequenced in a study of shared clonotypes between healthy human individuals. Generated by immunoSEQ multiplex PCR, the TCRdb table keeps only in-frame clones and is missing some. This table holds fewer than 1.4 million clones, around three quarters found once. Sequenced input: memory CD4+ T cells from PBMCs. Stated subset: CD45RA-negative fraction. The origin of the receptors is a man aged 18-30 years in good health. Some clones in this sample may be carry-over from other donors' samples.

The gene calls are TRBV15 and TRBJ2-5; a possible D gene is TRBD1 (5 bases). Germline-derived CDR1 and CDR2 are LNHNV and YYDKDF (reference sequence). V was cut by 0 bases and J by 1 base, with 12 bases left in between. CDR3 length: 16 amino acids. The CDR3 loop is CATSRDNRQLQETQYF. The CDR3 DNA reads as TGTGCCACCAGCAGAGATAACCGACAGCTCCAAGAGACCCAGTACTTC.

This chain connects TRBV5-4 to TRBJ2-5; 9 bases agree with TRBD1. The CDR3 has 13 amino acids. V shed 2 bases and J 11 bases; nucleotides not matched to a gene: 7. Germline assignment: CDR1 SGHNT and CDR2 YYREEE (reference sequence). The CDR3: CASSLQGAREQYF. The DNA of the CDR3 is TGTGCCAGCAGCTTACAGGGGGCGCGGGAGCAGTACTTC.

This clone has ten or more counts. The gene calls are TRBV4-1 and TRBJ1-1, with TRBD1 matching over 7 bases. CDR1 and CDR2 (germline): MGHRA, YSYEKL. The CDR3 length is 16 residues. V shed 3 bases, J shed 1 base, and the junction held 8 bases outside the gene matches. The CDR3 region has the DNA TGCGCCAGCAGCCAGGAGGGGGCAATACGGAACACTGAAGCTTTCTTT. The encoded protein is CASSQEGAIRNTEAFF.

CDR3 DNA sequence: TGTGCCAGCAGCATAGCGGGAGGGCTTGGGGCACGGGAGCAGTTCTTC. Its protein product is CASSIAGGLGAREQFF. V and J are TRBV11-2 and TRBJ2-1; TRBD2 agrees at 11 bases. CDR1 and CDR2 from the germline V gene are SGHAT and FQNNGV. V lost 5 bases, J lost 10 bases, and 13 bases stayed unmatched. This CDR3 contains 16 residues.

The chain employs TRBV11-2 and TRBJ2-1; TRBD2 matches at 10 bases. This CDR3 comprises 15 residues. The germline V gene has CDR1 SGHAT and CDR2 FQNNGV. Trimming at V came to 5 bases and at J to 6 bases, leaving 7 bases not matched to a gene. The CDR3 nucleotides read TGTGCCAGCAGCCACCGGACTAGCGGACTCAATGAGCAGTTCTTC. It encodes CASSHRTSGLNEQFF. Full variable domain (outside the CDR3, taken from reference TRBV11-2 and TRBJ2-1): EAGVAQSPRYKIIEKRQSVAFWCNPISGHATLYWYQQILGQGPKLLIQFQNNGVVDDSQLPKDRFSAERLKGVDSTLKIQPAKLEDSAVYLCASSHRTSGLNEQFFGPGTRLTVL.

This clone was seen just once. J is TRBJ2-1 and V is TRBV15; D gene uncertain. V was clipped by 6 bases and J by 7 bases, with 10 bases between them. CDR1 and CDR2 (germline): LNHNV, YYDKDF (reference sequence). This CDR3 has 12 amino acids. The CDR3 DNA is TGTGCCACCAGAAAGGGTCAGAATGAGCAGTTCTTC. Amino acid sequence: CATRKGQNEQFF.

J is TRBJ1-5 and V is TRBV28, with 8 bases fitting TRBD1. In germline, CDR1 is MDHEN, CDR2 SYDVKM. Trimming cost V 6 bases and J 1 base; bases outside gene matches: 2. The CDR3 runs 14 residues. CDR3 sequence (DNA): TGTGCCAGCAGCAGGGGGCTCAGCAATCAGCCCCAGCATTTT. Its translation: CASSRGLSNQPQHF.

This chain joins TRBV2 and TRBJ2-3, with D uncertain. This CDR3 contains 15 residues. The V and J ends lost 2 bases and 1 base respectively, with 10 bases between them. From germline, CDR1 is SNHLY and CDR2 FYNNEI. CDR3 region: CASSETADRTDTQYF. The DNA of the CDR3 is TGTGCCAGCAGTGAAACGGCGGACCGCACAGATACGCAGTATTTT.

The chain links TRBV27 to TRBJ1-1; D remains ambiguous. Germline CDR1 and CDR2: MNHEY and SMNVEV (reference sequence). V was clipped by 1 base and J by 5 bases, with 8 bases between them. The CDR3 covers 13 residues. CDR3 coding DNA: TGTGCCAGCAGTTTATTGCCGGGTACTGAAGCTTTCTTT. Amino acid sequence: CASSLLPGTEAFF.

V gene TRBV6-5 combines with J gene TRBJ1-2; weak D call: TRBD1 (5 bases). V was trimmed by 8 bases and J by 1 base, leaving 11 bases between them. CDR1 is MNHEY and CDR2 is SVGAGI in the germline V gene. The CDR3 has 13 residues. The CDR3 coding sequence is TGTGCCAGCTCCTGGGGGGTTAACTATGGCTACACCTTC. This gives the protein CASSWGVNYGYTF.

V gene TRBV5-6 combines with J gene TRBJ2-1; 9 bases are a match to TRBD1. The V segment lost 4 bases and the J segment 8 bases; nucleotides outside the gene matches: 4. CDR1 and CDR2 (germline): SGHDT, YYEEEE. This CDR3 spans 13 amino acids. CDR3 residues: CASSPDRGDEQFF. CDR3 in DNA: TGTGCCAGCAGCCCGGACAGGGGCGATGAGCAGTTCTTC. Variable domain in full (rest from reference TRBV5-6 and TRBJ2-1): DAGVTQSPTHLIKTRGQQVTLRCSPKSGHDTVSWYQQALGQGPQFIFQYYEEEERQRGNFPDRFSGHQFPNYSSELNVNALLLGDSALYLCASSPDRGDEQFFGPGTRLTVL.

In the case of this clone: This same CDR3 is encoded by further DNA sequences in the sample. This chain links TRBV7-9 with TRBJ2-1, with no clear D. CDR1 and CDR2 (germline): SEHNR, FQNEAQ (reference sequence). V lost 3 bases to trimming and J lost 4 bases, with 4 bases between them. The CDR3 length is 12 residues. CDR3 nucleotide sequence: TGTGCCAGCAGCTTCGCGTACAATGAGCAGTTCTTC. Translation: CASSFAYNEQFF.

The rearrangement joins TRBV27 to TRBJ2-2; D perhaps matches TRBD2 (6 bases). V lost 2 bases and J lost 5, with 12 bases in between. This CDR3 comprises 15 residues. CDR1 and CDR2 (germline): MNHEY, SMNVEV (reference sequence). The CDR3 sequence is CASSLAGLSTGELFF. The CDR3, as DNA: TGTGCCAGCAGTTTAGCGGGACTTTCGACCGGGGAGCTGTTTTTT.

The J gene is TRBJ1-4, the V gene TRBV6-6, with D uncertain. CDR3 size: 12 residues. With 4 bases removed from V and 8 bases from J, the gap between germline ends came to 8 bases. CDR1 and CDR2 from the germline V gene are MNHNY and SVGAGI (reference sequence). In DNA form, the CDR3 reads TGTGCCAGCAGTTTCAACCGGGAAAAACTGTTTTTT. It encodes CASSFNREKLFF.

The chain combines TRBV11-2 with TRBJ1-1, with 8 positions matching TRBD1. The ends lost 0 bases at V and 5 bases at J; junction bases unmatched: 5. Germline CDR1 and CDR2: SGHAT and FQNNGV. The CDR3 is 15 amino acids. The CDR3 DNA reads as TGTGCCAGCAGCTTAGAGGCAGGGGGCAGGACTGAAGCTTTCTTT. It is translated as CASSLEAGGRTEAFF.

This clone has a count of ten or more. DNA for the CDR3: TGCGCCAGCAGCCCGACCCCAGTTACCGGGGAGCTGTTTTTT. As protein: CASSPTPVTGELFF. The chain is built from TRBV4-1 and TRBJ2-2; D ambiguous. The germline V and J ends were trimmed by 4 bases and 5 bases, with 11 bases remaining between them. The CDR3 consists of 14 residues. CDR1 and CDR2 (germline): MGHRA, YSYEKL.

At least ten counts were recorded for this clone. The sample holds other DNA sequences that translate to the same CDR3. The chain links TRBV29-1 to TRBJ1-2; 7 nucleotides agree with TRBD1. The CDR3 consists of 13 residues. The V and J ends lost 6 bases and 4 bases, in that order; junction bases with no gene match: 8. Per germline, CDR1 SQVTM and CDR2 ANQGSEA. The CDR3 sequence: CSVSTGSGYGYTF. In nucleotides, the CDR3 is TGCAGCGTCTCGACAGGGTCTGGCTATGGCTACACCTTC.

The V call is TRBV28, the J call TRBJ1-2, with a tentative D call TRBD1 (5 bases). The CDR3 length is 14 residues. V dropped 6 bases and J dropped 4 bases, with 15 bases sitting between them. Per the germline V gene, CDR1 is MDHEN and CDR2 is SYDVKM. The DNA for the CDR3 is TGTGCCAGCAGGACCGGGGGGTTGGCCTATGGCTACACCTTC. This encodes CASRTGGLAYGYTF.

As for this clone: A single base separates this from a much larger clone, so it may be a read error. V and J are TRBV10-3 and TRBJ2-2; 12 nucleotides line up with TRBD2. The CDR3 is 17 residues long. With 3 bases clipped from V and 4 bases from J, the junction kept 6 bases outside the gene matches. Looked up from germline, CDR1 is ENHRY and CDR2 is SYGVKD. CDR3 coding DNA: TGTGCCATCAGTGAAGGACTAGCGGGACCGGGCACCGGGGAGCTGTTTTTT. Protein sequence: CAISEGLAGPGTGELFF.

This clone was observed at least ten times. V and J are TRBV7-8 and TRBJ2-7; D call uncertain. The V end was cut by 2 bases, the J end by 6 bases, with 17 bases between. The CDR3 is 15 residues long. Germline assignment: CDR1 SGHVS and CDR2 FQNEAQ. The CDR3 loop reads CASSLRQELGPEQYF. The CDR3 nucleotides read TGTGCCAGCAGCTTAAGGCAGGAACTGGGTCCCGAGCAGTACTTC. Full variable domain (outside the CDR3, taken from reference TRBV7-8 and TRBJ2-7): GAGVSQSPRYKVAKRGQDVALRCDPISGHVSLFWYQQALGQGPEFLTYFQNEAQLDKSGLPSDRFFAERPEGSVSTLKIQRTQQEDSAVYLCASSLRQELGPEQYFGPGTRLTVT.

This rearrangement joins TRBV6-5 to TRBJ2-1; TRBD2 aligns across 12 bases. V lost 1 base to trimming and J lost 10 bases; unmatched junction nucleotides: 8. CDR1 MNHEY and CDR2 SVGAGI come from the germline V gene. CDR3 length: 16 amino acids. The CDR3 DNA reads as TGTGCCAGCAGTTACTTCACTTGGACTAGCGGGACGGAGCAGTTCTTC. It encodes CASSYFTWTSGTEQFF.

The chain recombines TRBV6-6 with TRBJ1-4, with D maybe TRBD1 (5 bases). The CDR3 is 14 residues long. Germline V gene sequence: CDR1 MNHNY, CDR2 SVGAGI (reference sequence). Between the trimmed V and J ends, which lost 6 bases and 6 bases, there was a span of 14 bases. DNA for the CDR3: TGTGCCAGCAGCCTGGGGGTCCGAGATGAAAAACTGTTTTTT. Amino acid sequence: CASSLGVRDEKLFF.

J is TRBJ2-7 and V is TRBV2; D is uncertain. Trimming took 5 bases from V and 5 from J, leaving 13 bases between them. The CDR3 consists of 13 residues. In germline, CDR1 is SNHLY, CDR2 FYNNEI. CDR3 nucleotide sequence: TGTGCCAGCAGTCCGTTAGACAATAACGAGCAGTACTTC. It encodes CASSPLDNNEQYF.

The chain employs TRBV6-5 and TRBJ2-7; TRBD1 matches 12 bases. The CDR3 length is 16 residues. The V segment lost 0 bases and the J segment 4 bases; nucleotides outside the gene matches: 4. Germline V CDR1 and CDR2: MNHEY, SVGAGI. The CDR3 DNA reads as TGTGCCAGCAGTTACTCCGGGACAGGGGGCCGGTACGAGCAGTACTTC. Protein product: CASSYSGTGGRYEQYF.

The CDR3 spells CASSSYPGELFF. The CDR3 nucleotides are TGTGCCAGCAGCTCGTACCCCGGGGAGCTGTTTTTT. The chain uses TRBV5-6 and TRBJ2-2; no firm D call. This CDR3 has 12 amino acids. CDR1 and CDR2 from the germline V gene are SGHDT and YYEEEE. The V end was cut by 3 bases, the J end by 6 bases, with 6 bases between.

The CDR3 protein is CASSAQGAGSYEQYF. As DNA, the CDR3 is TGTGCCAGCAGTGCCCAGGGGGCTGGCTCCTACGAGCAGTACTTC. V gene TRBV28 combines with J gene TRBJ2-7; 8 nucleotides agree with TRBD1. Unmatched junction bases numbered 6, after V lost 5 bases and J lost 0 bases. From germline, CDR1 is MDHEN and CDR2 SYDVKM. CDR3 length equals 15 residues.

The chain combines TRBV18 with TRBJ2-4, with 7 bases fitting TRBD1. Trimming took 6 bases from V and 6 from J; bases not matched to a gene: 17. Germline loops: CDR1 KGHSH, CDR2 LQKENI. CDR3 length equals 17 residues. The CDR3 DNA sequence: TGTGCCAGCTCTAAAAGCAGCGAGGGGGCGCAGGGAAACATTCAGTACTTC. It is translated as CASSKSSEGAQGNIQYF.

This sequence joins TRBV28 and TRBJ1-2; tentative D call: TRBD1 (6 bases). Germline V gene sequence: CDR1 MDHEN, CDR2 SYDVKM. Trimming shortened V by 10 bases and J by 8 bases, and 17 bases separated the two germline ends. CDR3 length: 12 residues. CDR3 bases: TGTGCCAACTTTAGGGGGGATAAGGGCTACACCTTC. It codes for CANFRGDKGYTF.

In its sample, this clone was seen many times. The chain is built from TRBV13 and TRBJ1-4; the match to TRBD1 covers 7 bases. The CDR3 length is 14 residues. The V and J ends lost 6 bases and 8 bases, in that order; junction bases with no gene match: 9. CDR1 and CDR2 (germline): PRHDT, FYEKMQ (reference sequence). DNA for the CDR3: TGTGCCAGCAGATCAAGGACAGGTCGGGAAAAACTGTTTTTT. Protein sequence: CASRSRTGREKLFF.